This T cell receptor beta chain was documented in a study of identical twins. General study results and limits: The study based its conclusions on cross-sectional statistical analysis and did not follow the same donors. Out-of-frame sharing of TCR alpha in monozygotic twins was underestimated by models.

Unique molecular identifiers were present on the cDNA, and a universal primer site came from template switching. Via MiXCR, TCRdb re-called the 5' RACE reads, giving one row per CDR3 protein. Of 700,000 or so distinct CDR3 sequences in the sample, around 21% were seen once. This clonotype was counted many times. Its cognate antigen is unknown. V shed 4 bases, J shed 8 bases, and the junction held 13 bases outside the gene matches. This CDR3 contains 16 residues. These same data were also listed under a study on T cells expressing NK-cell markers. Per that study: Seropositivity for HCMV was found in seven of the eight sequenced donors, with one seronegative.

V is TRBV12-3 or TRBV12-4 and J is TRBJ2-1; 8 bases line up with TRBD2. Sequenced: PBMCs. The origin of this receptor is a woman under 30 in good health. DNA of the CDR3: TGTGCCAGCAGTTCTACCCCGGGAGGGATAGGGCATGAGCAGTTCTTC. Protein: CASSSTPGGIGHEQFF.